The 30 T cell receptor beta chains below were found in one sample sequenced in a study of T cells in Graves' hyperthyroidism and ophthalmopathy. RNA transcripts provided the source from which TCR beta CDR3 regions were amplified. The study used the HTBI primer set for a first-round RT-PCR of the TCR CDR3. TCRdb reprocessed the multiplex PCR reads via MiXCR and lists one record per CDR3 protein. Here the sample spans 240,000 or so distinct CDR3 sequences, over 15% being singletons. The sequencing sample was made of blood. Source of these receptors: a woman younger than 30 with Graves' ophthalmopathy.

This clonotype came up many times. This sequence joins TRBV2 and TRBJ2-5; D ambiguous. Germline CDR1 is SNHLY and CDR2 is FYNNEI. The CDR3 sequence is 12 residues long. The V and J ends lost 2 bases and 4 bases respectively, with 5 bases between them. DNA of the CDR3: TGTGCCAGCAGTGAATTCCTAGAGACCCAGTACTTC. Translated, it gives CASSEFLETQYF.

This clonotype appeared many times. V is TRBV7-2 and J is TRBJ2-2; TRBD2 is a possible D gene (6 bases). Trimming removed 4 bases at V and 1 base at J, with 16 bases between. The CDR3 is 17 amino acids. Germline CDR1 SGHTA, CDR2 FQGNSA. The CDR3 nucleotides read TGTGCCAGCAGCTCGGGCCGGGGGACGCTGAACACCGGGGAGCTGTTTTTT. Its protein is CASSSGRGTLNTGELFF.

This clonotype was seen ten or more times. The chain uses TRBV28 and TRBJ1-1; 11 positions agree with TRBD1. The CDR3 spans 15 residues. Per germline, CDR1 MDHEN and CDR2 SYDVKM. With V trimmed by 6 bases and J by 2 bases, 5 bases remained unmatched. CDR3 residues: CASRRTGGGNTEAFF. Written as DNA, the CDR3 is TGTGCCAGCAGAAGGACAGGGGGCGGAAACACTGAAGCTTTCTTT.

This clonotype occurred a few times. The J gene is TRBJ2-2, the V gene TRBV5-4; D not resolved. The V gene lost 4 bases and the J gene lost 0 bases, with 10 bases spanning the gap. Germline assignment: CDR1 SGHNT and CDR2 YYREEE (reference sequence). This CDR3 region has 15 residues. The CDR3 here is CASSPWSANTGELFF. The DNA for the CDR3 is TGTGCCAGCAGCCCCTGGTCCGCGAACACCGGGGAGCTGTTTTTT.

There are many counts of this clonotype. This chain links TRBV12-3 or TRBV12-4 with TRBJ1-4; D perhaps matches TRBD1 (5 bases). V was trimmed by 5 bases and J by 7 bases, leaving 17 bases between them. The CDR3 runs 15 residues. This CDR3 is CASSPDRGGTEKLFF. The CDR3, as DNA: TGTGCCAGCAGTCCCGATCGGGGGGGGACTGAAAAACTGTTTTTT.

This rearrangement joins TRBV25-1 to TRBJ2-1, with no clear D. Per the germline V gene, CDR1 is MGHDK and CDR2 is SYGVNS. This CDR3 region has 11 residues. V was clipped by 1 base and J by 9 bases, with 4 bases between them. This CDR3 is CASSESREQFF. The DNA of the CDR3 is TGTGCCAGCAGTGAATCCCGTGAGCAGTTCTTC.

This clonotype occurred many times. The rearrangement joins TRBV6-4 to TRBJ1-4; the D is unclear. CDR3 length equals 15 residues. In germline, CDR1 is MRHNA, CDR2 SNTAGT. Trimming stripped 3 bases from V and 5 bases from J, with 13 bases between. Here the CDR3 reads CASSESAGLNEKLFF. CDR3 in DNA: TGTGCCAGCAGTGAGTCAGCGGGGTTAAATGAAAAACTGTTTTTT.

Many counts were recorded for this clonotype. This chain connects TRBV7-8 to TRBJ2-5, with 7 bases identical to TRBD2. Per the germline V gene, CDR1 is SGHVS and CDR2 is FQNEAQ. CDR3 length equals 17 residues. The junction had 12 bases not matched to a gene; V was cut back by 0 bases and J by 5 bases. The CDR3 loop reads CASSLALGEGPGETQYF. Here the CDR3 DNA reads TGTGCCAGCAGCTTAGCGTTGGGGGAGGGCCCGGGGGAGACCCAGTACTTC.

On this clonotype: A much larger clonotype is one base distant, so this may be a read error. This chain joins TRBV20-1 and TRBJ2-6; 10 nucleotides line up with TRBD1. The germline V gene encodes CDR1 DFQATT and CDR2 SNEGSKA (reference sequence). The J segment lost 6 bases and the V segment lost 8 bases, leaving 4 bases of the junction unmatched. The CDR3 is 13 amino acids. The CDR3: CSTGQGVANVLTF. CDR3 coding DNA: TGCAGTACTGGACAGGGGGTGGCCAACGTCCTGACTTTC.

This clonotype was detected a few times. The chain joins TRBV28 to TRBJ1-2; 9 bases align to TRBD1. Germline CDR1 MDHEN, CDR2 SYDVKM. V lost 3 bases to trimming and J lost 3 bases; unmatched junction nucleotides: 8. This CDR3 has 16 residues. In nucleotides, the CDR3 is TGTGCCAGCAGTTTGGGTTTTTGGGACAGGGACTATGGCTACACCTTC. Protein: CASSLGFWDRDYGYTF.

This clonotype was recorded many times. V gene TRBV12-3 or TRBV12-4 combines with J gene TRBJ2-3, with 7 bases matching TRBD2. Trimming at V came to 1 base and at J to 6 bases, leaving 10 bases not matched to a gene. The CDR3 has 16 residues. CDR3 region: CASSLEVLAGEDTQYF. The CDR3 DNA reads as TGTGCCAGCAGTTTAGAAGTGCTTGCGGGAGAGGATACGCAGTATTTT.

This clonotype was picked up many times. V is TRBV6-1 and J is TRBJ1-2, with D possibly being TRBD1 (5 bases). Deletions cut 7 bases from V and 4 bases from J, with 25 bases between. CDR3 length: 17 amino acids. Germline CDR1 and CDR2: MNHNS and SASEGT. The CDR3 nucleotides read TGTGCCAGCACCAGACGGGACCCGAGACTTTCACCCTATGGCTACACCTTC. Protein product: CASTRRDPRLSPYGYTF.

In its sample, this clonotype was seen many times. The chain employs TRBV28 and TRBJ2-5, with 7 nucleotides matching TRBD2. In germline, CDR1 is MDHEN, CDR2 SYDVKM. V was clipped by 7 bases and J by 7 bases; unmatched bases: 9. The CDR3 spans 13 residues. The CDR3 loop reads CASTTSARGTQYF. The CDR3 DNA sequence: TGTGCCAGCACCACTAGCGCGAGGGGGACCCAGTACTTC.

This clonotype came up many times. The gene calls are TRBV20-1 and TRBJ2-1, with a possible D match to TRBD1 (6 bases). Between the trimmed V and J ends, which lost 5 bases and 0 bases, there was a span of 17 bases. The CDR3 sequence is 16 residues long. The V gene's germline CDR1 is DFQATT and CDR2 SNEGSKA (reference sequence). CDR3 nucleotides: TGCAGTGCTTCCCTGGCCGGGGACACCTCCTACAATGAGCAGTTCTTC. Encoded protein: CSASLAGDTSYNEQFF.

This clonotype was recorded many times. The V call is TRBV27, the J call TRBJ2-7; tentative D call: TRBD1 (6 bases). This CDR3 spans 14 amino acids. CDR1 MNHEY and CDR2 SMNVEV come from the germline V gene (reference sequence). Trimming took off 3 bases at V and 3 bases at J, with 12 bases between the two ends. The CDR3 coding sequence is TGTGCCAGCAGTTTGGTCCTAGGGGGCTACGAGCAGTACTTC. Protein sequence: CASSLVLGGYEQYF.

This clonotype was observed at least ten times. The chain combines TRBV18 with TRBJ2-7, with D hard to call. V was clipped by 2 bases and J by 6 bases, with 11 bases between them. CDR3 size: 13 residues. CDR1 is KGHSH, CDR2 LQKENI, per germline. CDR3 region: CASSPYPQGEQYF. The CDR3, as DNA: TGTGCCAGCTCACCATACCCCCAAGGCGAGCAGTACTTC.

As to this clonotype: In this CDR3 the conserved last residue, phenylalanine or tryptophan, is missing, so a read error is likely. As DNA, the CDR3 is TGTGCCAGCAGTTTTACCATTCGGTGGTTTCAGGACACTGAAGCTTTCCTT. Translated: CASSFTIRWFQDTEAFL. The chain is built from TRBV12-3 or TRBV12-4 and TRBJ1-1; no clear D gene. This CDR3 is built from 17 residues. Trimming took off 3 bases at V and 3 bases at J, with 20 bases between the two ends.

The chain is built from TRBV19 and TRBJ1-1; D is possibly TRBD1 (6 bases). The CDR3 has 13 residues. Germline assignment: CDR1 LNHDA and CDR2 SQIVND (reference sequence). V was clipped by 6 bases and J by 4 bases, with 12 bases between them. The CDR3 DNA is TGTGCCAGTAGCGACAGGAGGCTCACTGAAGCTTTCTTT. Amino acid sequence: CASSDRRLTEAFF.

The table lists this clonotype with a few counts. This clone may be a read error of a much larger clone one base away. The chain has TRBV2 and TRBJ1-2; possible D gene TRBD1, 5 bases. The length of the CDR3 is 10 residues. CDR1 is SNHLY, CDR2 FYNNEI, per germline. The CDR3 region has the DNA TGTACCAGCAGGGTATATGGCTACACCTTC. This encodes CTSRVYGYTF.

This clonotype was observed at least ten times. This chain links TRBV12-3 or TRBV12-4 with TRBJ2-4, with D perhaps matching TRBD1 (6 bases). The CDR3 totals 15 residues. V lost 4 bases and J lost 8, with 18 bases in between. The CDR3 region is CASSSNQYRVDIQYF. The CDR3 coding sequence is TGTGCCAGCAGTTCAAACCAGTACAGGGTAGACATTCAGTACTTC.

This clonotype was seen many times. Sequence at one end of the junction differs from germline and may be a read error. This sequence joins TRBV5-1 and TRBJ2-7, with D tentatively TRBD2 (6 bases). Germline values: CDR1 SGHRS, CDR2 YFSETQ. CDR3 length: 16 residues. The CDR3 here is CASRLVGGTFTYEQYF. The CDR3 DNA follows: TGCGCCAGCAGATTGGTTGGCGGGACCTTCACCTACGAGCAGTACTTC.

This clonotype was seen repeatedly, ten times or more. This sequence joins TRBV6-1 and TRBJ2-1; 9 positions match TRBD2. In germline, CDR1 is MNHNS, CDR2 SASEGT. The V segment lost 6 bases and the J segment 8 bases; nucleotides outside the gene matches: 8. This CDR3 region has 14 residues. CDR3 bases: TGTGCCAGCAGCATTGTAGCGGGAGCTCATGAGCAGTTCTTC. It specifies CASSIVAGAHEQFF.

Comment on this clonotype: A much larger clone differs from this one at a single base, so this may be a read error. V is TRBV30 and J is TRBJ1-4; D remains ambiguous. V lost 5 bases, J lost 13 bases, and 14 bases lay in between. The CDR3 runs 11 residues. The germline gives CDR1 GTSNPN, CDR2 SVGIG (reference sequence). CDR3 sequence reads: CAWQKSARLFF. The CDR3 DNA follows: TGTGCCTGGCAAAAGTCCGCTAGACTGTTTTTT. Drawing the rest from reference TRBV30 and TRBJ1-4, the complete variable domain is SQTIHQWPATLVQPVGSPLSLECTVEGTSNPNLYWYRQAAGRGLQLLFYSVGIGQISSEVPQNLSASRPQDRQFILSSKKLLLSDSGFYLCAWQKSARLFFGSGTQLSVL.

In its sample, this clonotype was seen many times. The DNA of the CDR3 is TGTGCCAGCATCCCTCTGGAGGGACAGGGGGACGCAGATACGCAGTATTTT. Its translation: CASIPLEGQGDADTQYF. The chain employs TRBV28 and TRBJ2-3, with 11 bases lining up with TRBD1. Unmatched junction bases numbered 13, after V lost 7 bases and J lost 4 bases. This CDR3 region has 17 residues. CDR1 and CDR2 from the germline V gene are MDHEN and SYDVKM.

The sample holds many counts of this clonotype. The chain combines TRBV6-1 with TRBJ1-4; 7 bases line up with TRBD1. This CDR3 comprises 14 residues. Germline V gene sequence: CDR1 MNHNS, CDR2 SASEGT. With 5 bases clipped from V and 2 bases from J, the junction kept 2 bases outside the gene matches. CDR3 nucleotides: TGTGCCAGCAGTACAGGGGCTACTAATGAAAAACTGTTTTTT. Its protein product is CASSTGATNEKLFF.

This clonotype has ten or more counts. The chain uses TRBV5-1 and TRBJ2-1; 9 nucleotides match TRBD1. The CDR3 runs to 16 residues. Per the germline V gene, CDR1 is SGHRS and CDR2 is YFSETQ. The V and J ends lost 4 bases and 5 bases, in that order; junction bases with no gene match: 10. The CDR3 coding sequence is TGCGCCAGCAGCCGCACGGGACAGGGCCGAAACAATGAGCAGTTCTTC. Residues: CASSRTGQGRNNEQFF.

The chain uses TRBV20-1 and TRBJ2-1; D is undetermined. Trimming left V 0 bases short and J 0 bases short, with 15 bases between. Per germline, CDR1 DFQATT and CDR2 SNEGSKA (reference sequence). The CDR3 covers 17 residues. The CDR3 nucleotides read TGCAGTGCTAGAGAGCCCTCTCTCCCGAGCTCCTACAATGAGCAGTTCTTC. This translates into CSAREPSLPSSYNEQFF.

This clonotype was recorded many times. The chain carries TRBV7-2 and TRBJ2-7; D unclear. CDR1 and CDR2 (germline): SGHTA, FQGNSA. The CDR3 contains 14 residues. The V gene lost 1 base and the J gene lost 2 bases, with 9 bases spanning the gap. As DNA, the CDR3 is TGTGCCAGCAGCTTAGGCCCCCGAACCTACGAGCAGTACTTC. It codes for CASSLGPRTYEQYF.

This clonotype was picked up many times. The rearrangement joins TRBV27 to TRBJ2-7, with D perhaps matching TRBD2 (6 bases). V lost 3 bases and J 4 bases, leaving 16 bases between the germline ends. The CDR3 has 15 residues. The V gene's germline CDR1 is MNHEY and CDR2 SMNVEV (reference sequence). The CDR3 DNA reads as TGTGCCAGCAGTTTCTCCGCGGGAAAGGGTTACGAGCAGTACTTC. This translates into CASSFSAGKGYEQYF.

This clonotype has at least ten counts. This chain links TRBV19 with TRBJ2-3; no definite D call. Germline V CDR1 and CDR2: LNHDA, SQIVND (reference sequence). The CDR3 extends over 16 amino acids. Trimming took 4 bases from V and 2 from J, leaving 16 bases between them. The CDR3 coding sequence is TGTGCCAGTAGTACTCTTAGTCTTAGGAACACAGATACGCAGTATTTT. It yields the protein CASSTLSLRNTDTQYF.